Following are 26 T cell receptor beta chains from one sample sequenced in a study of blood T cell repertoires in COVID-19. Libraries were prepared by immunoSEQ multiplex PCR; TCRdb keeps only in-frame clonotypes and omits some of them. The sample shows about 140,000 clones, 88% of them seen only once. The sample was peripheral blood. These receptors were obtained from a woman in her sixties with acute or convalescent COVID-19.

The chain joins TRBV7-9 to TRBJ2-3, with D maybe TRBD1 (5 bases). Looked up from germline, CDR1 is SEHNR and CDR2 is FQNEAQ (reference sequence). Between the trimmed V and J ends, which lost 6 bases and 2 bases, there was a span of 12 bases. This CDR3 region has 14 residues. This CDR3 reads CASRYRQNTDTQYF. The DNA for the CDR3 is TGTGCCAGCAGGTACAGGCAAAACACAGATACGCAGTATTTT.

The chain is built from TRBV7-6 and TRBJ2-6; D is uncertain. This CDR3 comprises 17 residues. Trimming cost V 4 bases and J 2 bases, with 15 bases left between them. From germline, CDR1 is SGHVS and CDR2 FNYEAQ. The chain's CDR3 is CASSSLRTLAGANVLTF. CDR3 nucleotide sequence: TGTGCCAGCAGCTCCCTCAGAACGTTGGCTGGGGCCAACGTCCTGACTTTC.

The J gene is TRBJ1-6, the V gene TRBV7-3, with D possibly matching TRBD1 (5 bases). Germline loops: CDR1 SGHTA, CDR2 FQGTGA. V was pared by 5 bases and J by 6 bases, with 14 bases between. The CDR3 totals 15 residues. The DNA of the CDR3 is TGTGCCAGCAGCCGAACAGGACGGAGTAATTCACCCCTCCACTTT. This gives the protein CASSRTGRSNSPLHF.

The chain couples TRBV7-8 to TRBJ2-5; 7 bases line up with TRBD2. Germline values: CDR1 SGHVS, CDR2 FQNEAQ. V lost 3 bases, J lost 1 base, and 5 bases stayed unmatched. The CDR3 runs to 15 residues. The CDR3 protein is CASSLAGTTQETQYF. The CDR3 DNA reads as TGTGCCAGCAGCTTGGCAGGGACTACCCAAGAGACCCAGTACTTC.

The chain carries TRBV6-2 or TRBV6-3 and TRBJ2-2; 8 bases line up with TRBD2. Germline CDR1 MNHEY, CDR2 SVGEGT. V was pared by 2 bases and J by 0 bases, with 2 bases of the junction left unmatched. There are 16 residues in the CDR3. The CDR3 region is CASSYLGGANTGELFF. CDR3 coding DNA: TGTGCCAGCAGTTACCTCGGGGGGGCGAACACCGGGGAGCTGTTTTTT.

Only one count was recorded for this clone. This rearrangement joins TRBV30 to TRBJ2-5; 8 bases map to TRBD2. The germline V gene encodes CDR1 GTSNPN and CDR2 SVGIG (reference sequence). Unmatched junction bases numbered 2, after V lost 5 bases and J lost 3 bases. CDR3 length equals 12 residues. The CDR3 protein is CAWGAGEETQYF. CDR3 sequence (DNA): TGTGCCTGGGGAGCGGGGGAAGAGACCCAGTACTTC.

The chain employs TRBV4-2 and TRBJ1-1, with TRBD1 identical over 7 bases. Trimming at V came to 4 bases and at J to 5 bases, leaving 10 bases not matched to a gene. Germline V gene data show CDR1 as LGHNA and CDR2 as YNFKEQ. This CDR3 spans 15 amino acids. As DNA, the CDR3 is TGTGCCAGCAGCCCAAGGAGGGGGCTTGAGACTGAAGCTTTCTTT. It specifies CASSPRRGLETEAFF.

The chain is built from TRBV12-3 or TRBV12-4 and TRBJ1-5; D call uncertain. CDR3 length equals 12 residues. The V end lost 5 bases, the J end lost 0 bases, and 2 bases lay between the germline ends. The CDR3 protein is CASSRSNQPQHF. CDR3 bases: TGTGCCAGCAGTCGTAGCAATCAGCCCCAGCATTTT.

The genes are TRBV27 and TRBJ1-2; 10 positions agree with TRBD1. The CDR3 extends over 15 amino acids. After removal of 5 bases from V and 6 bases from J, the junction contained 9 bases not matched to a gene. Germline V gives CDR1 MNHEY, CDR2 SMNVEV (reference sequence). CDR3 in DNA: TGTGCCAGCAGTCGGCCAGACAGGGGGCGTAATGGCTACACCTTC. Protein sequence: CASSRPDRGRNGYTF.

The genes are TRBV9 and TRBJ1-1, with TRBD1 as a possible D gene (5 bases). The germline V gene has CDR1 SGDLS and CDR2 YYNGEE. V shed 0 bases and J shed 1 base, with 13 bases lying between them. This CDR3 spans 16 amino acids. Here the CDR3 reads CASSVVGAGPNTEAFF. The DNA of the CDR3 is TGTGCCAGCAGCGTAGTGGGCGCAGGGCCGAACACTGAAGCTTTCTTT.

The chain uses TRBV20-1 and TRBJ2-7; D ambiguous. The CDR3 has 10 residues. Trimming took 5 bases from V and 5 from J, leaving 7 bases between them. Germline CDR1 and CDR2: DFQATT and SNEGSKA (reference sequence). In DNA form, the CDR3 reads TGCAGTGCTTCTCGGGACGAGCAGTACTTC. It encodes CSASRDEQYF.

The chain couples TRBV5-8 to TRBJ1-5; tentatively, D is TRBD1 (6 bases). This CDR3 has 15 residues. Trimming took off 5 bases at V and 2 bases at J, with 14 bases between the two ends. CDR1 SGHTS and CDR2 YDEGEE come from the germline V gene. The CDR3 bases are TGTGCCAGCAGGGAACAGGGCTTGGGCAATCAGCCCCAGCATTTT. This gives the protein CASREQGLGNQPQHF.

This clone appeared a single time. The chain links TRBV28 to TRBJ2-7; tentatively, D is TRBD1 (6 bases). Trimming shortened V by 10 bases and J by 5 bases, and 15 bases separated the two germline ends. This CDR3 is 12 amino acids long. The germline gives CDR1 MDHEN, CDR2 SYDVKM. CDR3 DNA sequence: TGTGCCACCTGGGATCAGGGGAACGAGCAGTACTTC. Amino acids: CATWDQGNEQYF.

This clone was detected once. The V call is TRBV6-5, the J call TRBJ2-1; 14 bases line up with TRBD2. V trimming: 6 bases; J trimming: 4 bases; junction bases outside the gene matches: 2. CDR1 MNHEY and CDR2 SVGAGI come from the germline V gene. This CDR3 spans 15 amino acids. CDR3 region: CASRGTSGGYNEQFF. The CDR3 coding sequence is TGTGCCAGCAGGGGGACTAGCGGGGGTTACAATGAGCAGTTCTTC.

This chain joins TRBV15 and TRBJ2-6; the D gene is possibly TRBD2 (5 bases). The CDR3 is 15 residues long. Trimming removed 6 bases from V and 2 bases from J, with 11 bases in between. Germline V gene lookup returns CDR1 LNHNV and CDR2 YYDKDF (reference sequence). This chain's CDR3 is CATSWRYPGANVLTF. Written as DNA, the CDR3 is TGTGCCACCAGTTGGAGGTACCCTGGGGCCAACGTCCTGACTTTC.

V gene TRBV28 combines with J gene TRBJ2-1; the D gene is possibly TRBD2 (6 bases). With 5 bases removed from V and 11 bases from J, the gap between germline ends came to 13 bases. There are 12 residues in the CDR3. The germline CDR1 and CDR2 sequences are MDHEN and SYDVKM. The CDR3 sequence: CASSPSGGKQFF. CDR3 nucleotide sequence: TGTGCCAGCAGTCCATCGGGCGGGAAGCAGTTCTTC.

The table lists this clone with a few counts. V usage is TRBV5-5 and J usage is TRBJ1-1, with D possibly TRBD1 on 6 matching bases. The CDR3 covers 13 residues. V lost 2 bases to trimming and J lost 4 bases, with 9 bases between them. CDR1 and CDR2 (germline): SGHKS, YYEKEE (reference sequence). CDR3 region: CASSLEGGTEAFF. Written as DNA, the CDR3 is TGTGCCAGCAGCTTAGAAGGGGGCACTGAAGCTTTCTTT. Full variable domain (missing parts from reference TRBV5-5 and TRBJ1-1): DAGVTQSPTHLIKTRGQQVTLRCSPISGHKSVSWYQQVLGQGPQFIFQYYEKEERGRGNFPDRFSARQFPNYSSELNVNALLLGDSALYLCASSLEGGTEAFFGQGTRLTVV.

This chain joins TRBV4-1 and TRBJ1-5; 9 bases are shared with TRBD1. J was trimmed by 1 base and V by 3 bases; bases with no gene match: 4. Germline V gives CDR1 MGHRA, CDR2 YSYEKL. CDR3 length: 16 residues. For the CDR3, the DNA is TGCGCCAGCAGCCATGAAGGACAGGGGAGCAATCAGCCCCAGCATTTT. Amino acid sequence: CASSHEGQGSNQPQHF.

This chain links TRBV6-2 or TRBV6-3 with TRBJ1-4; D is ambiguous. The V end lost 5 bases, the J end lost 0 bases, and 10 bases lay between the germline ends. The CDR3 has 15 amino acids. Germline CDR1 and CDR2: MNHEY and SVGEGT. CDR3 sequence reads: CASSVELATNEKLFF. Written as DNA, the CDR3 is TGTGCCAGCAGTGTCGAACTTGCAACTAATGAAAAACTGTTTTTT.

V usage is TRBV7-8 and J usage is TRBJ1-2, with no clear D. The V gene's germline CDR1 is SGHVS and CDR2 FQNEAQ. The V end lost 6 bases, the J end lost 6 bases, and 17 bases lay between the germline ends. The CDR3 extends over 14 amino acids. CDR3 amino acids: CASSVEAYGDGYTF. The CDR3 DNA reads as TGTGCCAGCAGTGTAGAGGCTTACGGGGATGGCTACACCTTC.

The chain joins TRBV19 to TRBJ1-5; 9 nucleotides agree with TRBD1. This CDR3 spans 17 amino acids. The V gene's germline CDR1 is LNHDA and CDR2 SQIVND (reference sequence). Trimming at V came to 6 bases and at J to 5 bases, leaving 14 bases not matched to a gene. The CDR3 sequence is CASSVGQGSALHQPQHF. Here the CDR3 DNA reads TGTGCCAGTAGCGTGGGACAGGGCTCCGCTCTCCATCAGCCCCAGCATTTT. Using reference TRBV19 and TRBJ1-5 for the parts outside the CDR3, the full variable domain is DGGITQSPKYLFRKEGQNVTLSCEQNLNHDAMYWYRQDPGQGLRLIYYSQIVNDFQKGDIAEGYSVSREKKESFPLTVTSAQKNPTAFYLCASSVGQGSALHQPQHFGDGTRLSIL.

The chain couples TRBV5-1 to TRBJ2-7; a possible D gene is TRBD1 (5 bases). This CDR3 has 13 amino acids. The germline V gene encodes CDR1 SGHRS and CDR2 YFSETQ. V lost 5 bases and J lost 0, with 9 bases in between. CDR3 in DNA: TGCGCCAGCAGTAGGGGCGGCTCCTACGAGCAGTACTTC. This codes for CASSRGGSYEQYF.

CDR3 residues: CASGSSPRQGGKYF. CDR3 nucleotides: TGTGCCAGCGGAAGTTCCCCTCGGCAGGGAGGGAAGTACTTC. The V and J genes are TRBV6-5 and TRBJ2-7; 7 bases agree with TRBD2. The junction had 18 bases not matched to a gene; V was cut back by 8 bases and J by 11 bases. CDR1 MNHEY and CDR2 SVGAGI come from the germline V gene. The CDR3 sequence is 14 residues long.

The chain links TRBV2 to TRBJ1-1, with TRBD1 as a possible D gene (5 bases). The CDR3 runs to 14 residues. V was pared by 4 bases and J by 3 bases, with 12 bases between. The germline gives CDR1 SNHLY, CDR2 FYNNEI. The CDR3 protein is CASSGLQADTEAFF. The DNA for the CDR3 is TGTGCCAGCAGTGGGCTACAGGCAGACACTGAAGCTTTCTTT.

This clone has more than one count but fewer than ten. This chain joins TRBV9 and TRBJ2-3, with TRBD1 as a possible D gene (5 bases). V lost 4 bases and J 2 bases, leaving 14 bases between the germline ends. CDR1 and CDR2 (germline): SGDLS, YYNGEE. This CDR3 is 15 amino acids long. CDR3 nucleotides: TGTGCCAGCAGCCCACCCCAGGGTCTCACAGATACGCAGTATTTT. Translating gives CASSPPQGLTDTQYF. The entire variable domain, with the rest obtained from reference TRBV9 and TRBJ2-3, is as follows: DSGVTQTPKHLITATGQRVTLRCSPRSGDLSVYWYQQSLDQGLQFLIQYYNGEERAKGNILERFSAQQFPDLHSELNLSSLELGDSALYFCASSPPQGLTDTQYFGPGTRLTVL.

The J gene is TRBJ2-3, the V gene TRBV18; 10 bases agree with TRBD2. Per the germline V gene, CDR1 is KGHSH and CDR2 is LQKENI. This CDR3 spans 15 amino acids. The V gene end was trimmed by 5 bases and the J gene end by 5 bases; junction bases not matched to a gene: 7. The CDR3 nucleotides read TGTGCCAGCTCAACAAGCGGGGGGGCCATAGATACGCAGTATTTT. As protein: CASSTSGGAIDTQYF. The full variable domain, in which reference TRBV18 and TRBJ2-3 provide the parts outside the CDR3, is NAGVMQNPRHLVRRRGQEARLRCSPMKGHSHVYWYRQLPEEGLKFMVYLQKENIIDESGMPKERFSAEFPKEGPSILRIQQVVRGDSAAYFCASSTSGGAIDTQYFGPGTRLTVL.